This T cell receptor (beta chain) stems from a study of T cells after posttransplantation cyclophosphamide. Germline assignment: CDR1 SGHRS and CDR2 YFSETQ. The CDR3 spans 18 residues. J was trimmed by 4 bases and V by 6 bases; bases with no gene match: 15. The study, taken as a whole, reports: Later post-transplant blood repertoires were often dominated by donor CD8+ memory clones.

Assay used: immunoSEQ multiplex PCR; TCRdb lists only in-frame clones, some missing. The sample includes 11,000 or so clones, roughly 95% of them seen just once. Concerning this clone itself: The antigen is unknown.

The receptor's source is a man aged 25-45 years in good health and a related stem cell transplant donor. V is TRBV5-1 and J is TRBJ2-3; 12 nucleotides agree with TRBD2. Sequenced material: naive CD8+ T cells sorted from PBMCs. The CDR3 DNA follows: TGCGCCAGCACCCCGGGACTAGCGGGTCTGGGCGGCGCAGATACGCAGTATTTT. Amino acids: CASTPGLAGLGGADTQYF.